This TCR beta chain was recovered during a study of cytomegalovirus exposure and HLA in healthy donors. Whole-study results and caveats: Rare TCR sequences dominated, though some public TCRs recurred in many donors.

Comment on this clone: The antigen remains unidentified.

TCRdb's table, derived via immunoSEQ multiplex PCR, lists solely in-frame clones and lacks some. The data show tens of thousands of clones, 85% to 95% seen once. V shed 2 bases and J shed 8 bases, with 14 bases lying between them. The CDR3 spans 14 residues. Germline CDR1 reads MNHEY; CDR2 reads SVGAGI. The gene calls are TRBV6-5 and TRBJ2-3; tentatively, D is TRBD2 (7 bases). Source material: PBMCs. This TCR derives from a man younger than 35 in good health and CMV-seropositive. The DNA of the CDR3 is TGTGCCAGCAGTTACACCGAGGGGGGGGGTACGCAGTATTTT. Protein: CASSYTEGGGTQYF.